The 7 T cell receptor beta chains reported below all come from one sample, sequenced in a study of T cells of healthy individuals. TCRdb redid the calling of the 5' RACE reads with MiXCR, one entry per CDR3 protein. The sample has approximately 100,000 distinct CDR3 sequences; about 16% are singletons. These receptors were taken from a human donor in good health.

The V and J genes are TRBV28 and TRBJ2-7; D not resolved. From germline, CDR1 is MDHEN and CDR2 SYDVKM. The CDR3 runs to 14 residues. V lost 3 bases and J 0 bases, leaving 9 bases between the germline ends. CDR3 sequence (DNA): TGTGCCAGCAGTTTCTTTGGGTACTCCTACGAGCAGTACTTC. Translating it yields CASSFFGYSYEQYF.

There are a few counts of this clonotype. The genes are TRBV19 and TRBJ1-1, with D unresolved. The CDR3 covers 11 residues. Trimming pared 3 bases from V and 9 bases from J, leaving 8 bases between. Germline V gives CDR1 LNHDA, CDR2 SQIVND (reference sequence). In nucleotides, the CDR3 is TGTGCCAGTAGTATGGGGTATAAAGCTTTCTTT. This translates into CASSMGYKAFF.

A few counts support this clonotype. This rearrangement joins TRBV18 to TRBJ2-7; TRBD2 aligns across 14 bases. Germline CDR1 KGHSH, CDR2 LQKENI. Unmatched junction bases numbered 3, after V lost 0 bases and J lost 2 bases. CDR3 length: 17 residues. The CDR3 nucleotides read TGTGCCAGCTCACCACCACCGGGACTAGCGGGAGCCTACGAGCAGTACTTC. Protein sequence: CASSPPPGLAGAYEQYF. Combining the CDR3 with reference TRBV18 and TRBJ2-7 gives the whole variable domain NAGVMQNPRHLVRRRGQEARLRCSPMKGHSHVYWYRQLPEEGLKFMVYLQKENIIDESGMPKERFSAEFPKEGPSILRIQQVVRGDSAAYFCASSPPPGLAGAYEQYFGPGTRLTVT.

CDR3 loop: CASSLESGTSDDTQYF. The DNA of the CDR3 is TGTGCCAGCAGCTTAGAGTCCGGGACTAGTGACGATACGCAGTATTTT. The chain couples TRBV13 to TRBJ2-3; 8 bases agree with TRBD2. J gave up 6 bases and V 1 base, and 9 bases lay outside the gene matches. The CDR3 has 16 residues. Germline values: CDR1 PRHDT, CDR2 FYEKMQ (reference sequence).

The chain joins TRBV6-2 or TRBV6-3 to TRBJ1-5; D gene uncertain. With 7 bases removed from V and 2 bases from J, the gap between germline ends came to 21 bases. The CDR3 has 17 amino acids. Germline V CDR1 and CDR2: MNHEY, SVGEGT. The CDR3 reads CASTLDPGSYGNQPQHF. DNA for the CDR3: TGTGCCAGCACCCTTGATCCGGGATCTTATGGCAATCAGCCCCAGCATTTT.

The chain carries TRBV20-1 and TRBJ1-1, with 9 bases identical to TRBD1. Germline CDR1 is DFQATT and CDR2 is SNEGSKA (reference sequence). This CDR3 contains 14 residues. V was clipped by 5 bases and J by 1 base; unmatched bases: 5. The CDR3 DNA sequence: TGCAGTGCTGGGGACAGGGAGAAGAACACTGAAGCTTTCTTT. The encoded protein is CSAGDREKNTEAFF.

The chain employs TRBV6-6 and TRBJ1-6; 8 nucleotides agree with TRBD1. The CDR3 is 15 amino acids. With 5 bases clipped from V and 9 bases from J, the junction kept 9 bases outside the gene matches. CDR1 and CDR2 from the germline V gene are MNHNY and SVGAGI (reference sequence). In DNA form, the CDR3 reads TGTGCCAGCAGTACCAGCGACAGGGGTACTTCACCCCTCCACTTT. Protein: CASSTSDRGTSPLHF.